This T cell receptor beta chain was captured by sequencing in a study of shared clonotypes between healthy human individuals. Points from the study as a whole: Sampling used blood alone; tissue repertoires probably differ.

Genomic DNA of each subset was evenly split across several immunoSEQ plates. The replicate PCRs on unsorted PBMC were given approximately 0.3 ug DNA, which is some 28,000 T cell genomes. Only in-frame clones appear in the TCRdb table, and some are missing; sequencing was by immunoSEQ multiplex PCR. In the table there are more than 400,000 clones, about 78% of which are singletons. With regard to this clone: The antigen remains unidentified.

The CDR3 sequence is 15 residues long. Per germline, CDR1 SNHLY and CDR2 FYNNEI. V lost 6 bases and J 2 bases, leaving 15 bases between the germline ends. V gene TRBV2 combines with J gene TRBJ2-3, with D perhaps matching TRBD1 (6 bases). This receptor was obtained from a woman aged 40 to 49 in good health. Some clones in this sample may be carry-over from other donors' samples. Sequencing was done on a sample of PBMCs. DNA for the CDR3: TGTGCCAGCAGGGGGTTGGGACACCTCACAGATACGCAGTATTTT. Translated, it gives CASRGLGHLTDTQYF.